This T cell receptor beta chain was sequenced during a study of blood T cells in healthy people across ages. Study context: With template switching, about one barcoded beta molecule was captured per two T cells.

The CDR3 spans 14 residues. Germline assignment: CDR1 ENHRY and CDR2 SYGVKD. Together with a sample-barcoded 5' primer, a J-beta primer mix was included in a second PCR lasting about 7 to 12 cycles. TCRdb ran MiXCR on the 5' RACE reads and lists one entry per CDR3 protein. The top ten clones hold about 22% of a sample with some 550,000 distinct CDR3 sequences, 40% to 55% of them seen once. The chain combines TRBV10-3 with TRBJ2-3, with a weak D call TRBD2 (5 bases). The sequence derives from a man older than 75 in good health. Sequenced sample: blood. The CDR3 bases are TGTGTCACAGATACGGGAAGGGACACAGATACGCAGTATTTT. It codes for CVTDTGRDTDTQYF.